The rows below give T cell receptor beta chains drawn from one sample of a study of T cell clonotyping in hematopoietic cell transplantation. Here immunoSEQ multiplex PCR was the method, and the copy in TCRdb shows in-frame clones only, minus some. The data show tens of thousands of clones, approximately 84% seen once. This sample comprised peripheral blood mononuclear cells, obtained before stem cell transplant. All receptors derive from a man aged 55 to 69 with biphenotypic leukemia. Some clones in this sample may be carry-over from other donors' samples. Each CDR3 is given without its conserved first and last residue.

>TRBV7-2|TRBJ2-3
ASSLGRGRGPTDTQY
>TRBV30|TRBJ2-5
AWSVRGENQETQY
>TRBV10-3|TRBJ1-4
AISPHGAAANEKLF
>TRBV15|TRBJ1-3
ATSVGTSGNTIY
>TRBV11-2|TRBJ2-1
ASSLGFRLPI
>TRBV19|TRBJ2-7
ASSIGTGAYEQY
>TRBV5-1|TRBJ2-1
ASSLFPGLAGRSYNEQF
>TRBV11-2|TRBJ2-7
ASSSQQAGVSEQY
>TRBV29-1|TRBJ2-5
SVARLAGETQY
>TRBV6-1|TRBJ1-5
ASSDEVAGGQPQH
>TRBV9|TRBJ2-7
ASSLTGYEQY
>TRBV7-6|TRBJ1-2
ASSLSQGIGYT
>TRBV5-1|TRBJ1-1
ASSLESGLATEAF
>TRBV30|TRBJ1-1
AWAGTDNTEAF
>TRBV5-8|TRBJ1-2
ASSLETGVAYGYT
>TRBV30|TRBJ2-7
AWSGLAGGRSYEQY
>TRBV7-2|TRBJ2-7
ASSLGAGYEQY
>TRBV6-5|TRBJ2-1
ASSYAPSNEQF
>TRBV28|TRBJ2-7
ASSLIRFRDSDYEQY
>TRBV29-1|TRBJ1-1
SVSGWENTEAF
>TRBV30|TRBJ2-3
AWSGLGVWTDTQY
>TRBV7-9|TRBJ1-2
ASSLAQGGYT
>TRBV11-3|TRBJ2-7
ASSLDREHEQY
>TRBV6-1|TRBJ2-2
ARHGELF
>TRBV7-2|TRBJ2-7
ASSSLHRDYSYEQY
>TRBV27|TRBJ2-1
ASSLSRRTGSLRYNEQF
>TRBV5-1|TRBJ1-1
ASRPTTGAEAF
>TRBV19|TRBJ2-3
ASSINTDTQY
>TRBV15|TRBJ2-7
ATSRSPLREQY
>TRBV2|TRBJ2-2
ASSEVGVAGTGELF
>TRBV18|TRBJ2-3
ASSPSSGSQDTQY
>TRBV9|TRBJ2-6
ASSALLAAVSGANVLT
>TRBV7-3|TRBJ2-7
ASSLMSRGEQY
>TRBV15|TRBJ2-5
ATSRELQGETQY
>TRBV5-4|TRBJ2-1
ASSVGLLDEQF
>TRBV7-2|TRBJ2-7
ASSLYYEQY
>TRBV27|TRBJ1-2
ASSPGTPYGYT
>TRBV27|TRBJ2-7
ASSRRGIKDEQY
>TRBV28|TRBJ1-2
ASSLGGGEKGYT
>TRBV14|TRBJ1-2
ASSQARAYGYT
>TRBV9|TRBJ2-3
ASSPSGQRKDTQY
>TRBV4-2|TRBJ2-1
ASRLLGAEQF
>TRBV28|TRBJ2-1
ASSLEGFSYNEQF
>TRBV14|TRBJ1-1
ASSQGGGGTEAF
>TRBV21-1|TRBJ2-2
ASSKCLRGGGPTGELF
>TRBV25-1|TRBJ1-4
ASSEPGQGRLF
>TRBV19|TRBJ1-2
ASSQDSGTDPYT
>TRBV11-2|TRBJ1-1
ASSFQGSTEAF
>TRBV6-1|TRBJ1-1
ASSEGPSRVRDTEAF
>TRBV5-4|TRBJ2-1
ASSLGHNEQF
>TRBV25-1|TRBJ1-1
ASSEFGGGTEAF
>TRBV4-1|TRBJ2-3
ASSQGWVVTDTQY
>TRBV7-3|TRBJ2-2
ASSLDWNGELF